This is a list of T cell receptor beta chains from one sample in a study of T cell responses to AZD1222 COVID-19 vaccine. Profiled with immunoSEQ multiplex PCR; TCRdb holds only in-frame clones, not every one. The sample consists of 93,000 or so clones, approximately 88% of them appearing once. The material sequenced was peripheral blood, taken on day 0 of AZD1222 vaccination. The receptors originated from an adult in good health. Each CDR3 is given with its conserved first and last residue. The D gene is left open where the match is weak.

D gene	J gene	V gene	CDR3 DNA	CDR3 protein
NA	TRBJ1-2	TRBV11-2	TGTGCCAGCAGCTCGATAACGGGGGGCCGGGGATGGGGGGGCTACACCTTC	CASSSITGGRGWGGYTF
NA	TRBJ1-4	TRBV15	TGTGCCACCAGCAGAACTACAGGACCAACTAATGAAAAACTGTTTTTT	CATSRTTGPTNEKLFF
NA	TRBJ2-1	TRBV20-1	TGCAGTGCTGGCGCATTCGAGCAGTTCTTC	CSAGAFEQFF
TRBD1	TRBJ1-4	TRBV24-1	TGTGCCTCGGGTAGGACAGGAAATTCAACTAATGAAAAACTGTTTTTT	CASGRTGNSTNEKLFF
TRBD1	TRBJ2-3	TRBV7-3	TGTGCCAGCAGTTTCAGGGGGCCTGGAGATACGCAGTATTTT	CASSFRGPGDTQYF
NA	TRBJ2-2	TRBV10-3	TGTGCCATCCGCCCGGGACGGGGGTACACCGGGGAGCTGTTTTTT	CAIRPGRGYTGELFF
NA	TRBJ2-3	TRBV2	TGTGCCAGCAGCGAAAGCAGAGCCACAGATACGCAGTATTTT	CASSESRATDTQYF
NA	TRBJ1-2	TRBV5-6	TGTGCCAGCAGCTGGGGCAGGGTGTTGGATGGCTACACCTTC	CASSWGRVLDGYTF
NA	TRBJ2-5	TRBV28	TGTGCCAGCAGCCTCGTGGGGCGGTTCCAAGAGACCCAGTACTTC	CASSLVGRFQETQYF
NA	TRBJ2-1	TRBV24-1	TGTGCCACCAGTGGGACGTCCTACAATGAGCAGTTCTTC	CATSGTSYNEQFF